This note documents a single T cell receptor (beta chain) sequence. An end of the junction differs from the germline gene, which may be a read error. CDR1 is SGHDT and CDR2 is YYEEEE in the germline V gene. This CDR3 spans 13 amino acids. The sample comes from a study of blood T cell repertoires in COVID-19. The overall study: Donors in the United States, Italy and Spain gave samples during acute or convalescent COVID-19. From T cells, B-cell-depleted T cells, or PBMCs came the material, which was cDNA or gDNA.

Original handling: Reference gene primer amplification in the assay estimated nucleated cell counts. Data came from immunoSEQ multiplex PCR; TCRdb stores just in-frame clones and leaves some out. The DNA gave D and trimming, while V, J and clone size come from that table. The data hold tens of thousands of clones, with around 85% observed a single time. The TCR was taken from a woman older than 75 with active or convalescent COVID-19. The V and J genes are TRBV5-6 and TRBJ2-2; TRBD1 matches 8 bases. The sequenced sample consisted of peripheral blood. CDR3 sequence reads: CASTLTGVGELFF. DNA for the CDR3: TGTGCCAGCACCTTGACAGGGGTCGGGGAGCTGTTTTTT. Using reference TRBV5-6 and TRBJ2-2 for the parts outside the CDR3, the full variable domain is DAGVTQSPTHLIKTRGQQVTLRCSPKSGHDTVSWYQQALGQGPQFIFQYYEEEERQRGNFPDRFSGHQFPNYSSELNVNALLLGDSALYLCASTLTGVGELFFGEGSRLTVL.